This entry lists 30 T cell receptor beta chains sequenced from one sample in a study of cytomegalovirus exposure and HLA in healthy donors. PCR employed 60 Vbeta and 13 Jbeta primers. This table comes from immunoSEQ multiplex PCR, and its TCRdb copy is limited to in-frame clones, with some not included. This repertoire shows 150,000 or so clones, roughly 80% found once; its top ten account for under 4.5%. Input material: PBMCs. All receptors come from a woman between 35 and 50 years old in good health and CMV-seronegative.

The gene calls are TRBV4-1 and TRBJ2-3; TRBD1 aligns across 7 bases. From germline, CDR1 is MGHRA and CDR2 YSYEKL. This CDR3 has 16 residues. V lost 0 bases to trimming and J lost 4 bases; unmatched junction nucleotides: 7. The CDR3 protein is CASSQDQTGVADTQYF. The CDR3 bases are TGCGCCAGCAGCCAAGATCAAACAGGGGTTGCAGATACGCAGTATTTT.

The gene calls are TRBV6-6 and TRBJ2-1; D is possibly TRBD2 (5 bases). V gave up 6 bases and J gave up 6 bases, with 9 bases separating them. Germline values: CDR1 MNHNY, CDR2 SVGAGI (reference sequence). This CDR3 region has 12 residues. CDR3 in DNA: TGTGCCAGCAGCTCCACTAGCAATGAGCAGTTCTTC. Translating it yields CASSSTSNEQFF.

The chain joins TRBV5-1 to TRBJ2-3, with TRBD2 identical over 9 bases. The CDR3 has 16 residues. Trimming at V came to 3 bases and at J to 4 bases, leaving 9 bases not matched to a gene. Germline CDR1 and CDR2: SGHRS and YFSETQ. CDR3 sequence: CASSSNLAGEADTQYF. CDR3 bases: TGCGCCAGCAGCTCGAACTTAGCGGGAGAGGCAGATACGCAGTATTTT.

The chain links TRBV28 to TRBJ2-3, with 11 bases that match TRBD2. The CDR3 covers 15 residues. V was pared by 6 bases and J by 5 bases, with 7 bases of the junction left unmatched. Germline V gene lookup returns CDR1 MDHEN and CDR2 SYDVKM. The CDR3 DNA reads TGTGCCAGCAGCCTTAGCGGGAGGGCCGGAGATACGCAGTATTTT. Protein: CASSLSGRAGDTQYF.

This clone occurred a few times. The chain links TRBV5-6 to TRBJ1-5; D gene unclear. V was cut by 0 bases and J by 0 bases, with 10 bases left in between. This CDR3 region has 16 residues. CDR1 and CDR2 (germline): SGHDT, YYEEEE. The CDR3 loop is CASSLEGASSNQPQHF. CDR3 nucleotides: TGTGCCAGCAGCTTGGAAGGAGCTAGTAGCAATCAGCCCCAGCATTTT.

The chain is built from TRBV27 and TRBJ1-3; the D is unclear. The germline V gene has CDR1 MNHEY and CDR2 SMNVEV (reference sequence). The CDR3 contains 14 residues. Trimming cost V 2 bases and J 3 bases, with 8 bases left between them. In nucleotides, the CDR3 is TGTGCCAGCAGTTTAGGGAGAAGTGGAAACACCATATATTTT. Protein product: CASSLGRSGNTIYF.

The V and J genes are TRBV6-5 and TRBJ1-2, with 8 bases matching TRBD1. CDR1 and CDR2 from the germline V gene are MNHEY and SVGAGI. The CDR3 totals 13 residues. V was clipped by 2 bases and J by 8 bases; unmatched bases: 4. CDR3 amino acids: CASSYAGGGGYTF. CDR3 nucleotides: TGTGCCAGCAGTTACGCAGGGGGCGGCGGCTACACCTTC.

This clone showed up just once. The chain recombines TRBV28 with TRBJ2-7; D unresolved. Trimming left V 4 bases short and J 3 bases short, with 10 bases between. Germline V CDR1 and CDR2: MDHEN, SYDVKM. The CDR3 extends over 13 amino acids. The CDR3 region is CASSSAQIYEQYF. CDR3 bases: TGTGCCAGCAGTTCCGCGCAAATCTACGAGCAGTACTTC.

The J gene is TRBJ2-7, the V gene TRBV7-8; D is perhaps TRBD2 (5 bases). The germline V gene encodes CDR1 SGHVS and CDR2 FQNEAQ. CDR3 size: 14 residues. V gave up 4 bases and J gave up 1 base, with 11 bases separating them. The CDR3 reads CASSSEGSSYEQYF. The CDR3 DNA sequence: TGTGCCAGCAGCTCTGAGGGCTCGTCCTACGAGCAGTACTTC.

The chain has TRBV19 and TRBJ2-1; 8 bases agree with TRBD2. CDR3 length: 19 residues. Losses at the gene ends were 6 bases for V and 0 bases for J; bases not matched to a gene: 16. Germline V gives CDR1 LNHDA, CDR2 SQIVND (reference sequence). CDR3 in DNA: TGTGCCAGTAGCGGACTAGCAAAGGGTGCCTCGGACTCCTACAATGAGCAGTTCTTC. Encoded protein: CASSGLAKGASDSYNEQFF.

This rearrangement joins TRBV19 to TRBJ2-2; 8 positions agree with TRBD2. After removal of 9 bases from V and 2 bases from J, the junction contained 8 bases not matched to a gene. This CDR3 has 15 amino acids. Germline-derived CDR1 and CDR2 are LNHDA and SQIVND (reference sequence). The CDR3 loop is CASRAAGGNTGELFF. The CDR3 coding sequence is TGTGCCAGCAGGGCGGCGGGAGGAAACACCGGGGAGCTGTTTTTT.

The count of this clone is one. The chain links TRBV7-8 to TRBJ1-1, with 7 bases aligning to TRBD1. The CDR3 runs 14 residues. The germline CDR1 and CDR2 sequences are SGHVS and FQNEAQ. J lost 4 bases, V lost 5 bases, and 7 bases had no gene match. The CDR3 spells CASSPQGVGTEAFF. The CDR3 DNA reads TGTGCCAGCAGCCCCCAGGGGGTTGGCACTGAAGCTTTCTTT.

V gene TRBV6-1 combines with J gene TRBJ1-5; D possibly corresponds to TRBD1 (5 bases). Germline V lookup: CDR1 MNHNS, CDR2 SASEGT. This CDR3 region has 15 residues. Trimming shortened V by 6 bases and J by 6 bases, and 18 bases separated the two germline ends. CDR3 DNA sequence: TGTGCCAGCAGCCAAAGGGGTGGGGCGCGTCAGCCCCAGCATTTT. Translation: CASSQRGGARQPQHF.

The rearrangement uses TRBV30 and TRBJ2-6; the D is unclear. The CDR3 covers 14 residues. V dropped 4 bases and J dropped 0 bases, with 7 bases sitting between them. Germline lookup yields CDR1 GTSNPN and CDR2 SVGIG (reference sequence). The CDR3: CAWTRNSGANVLTF. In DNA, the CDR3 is TGTGCCTGGACGAGAAACTCTGGGGCCAACGTCCTGACTTTC.

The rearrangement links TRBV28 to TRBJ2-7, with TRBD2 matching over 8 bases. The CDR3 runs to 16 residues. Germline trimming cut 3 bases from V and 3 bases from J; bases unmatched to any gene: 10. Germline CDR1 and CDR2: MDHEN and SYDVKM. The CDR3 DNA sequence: TGTGCCAGCAGTTTGGTAGCGGGACGTCTTGGCTACGAGCAGTACTTC. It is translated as CASSLVAGRLGYEQYF.

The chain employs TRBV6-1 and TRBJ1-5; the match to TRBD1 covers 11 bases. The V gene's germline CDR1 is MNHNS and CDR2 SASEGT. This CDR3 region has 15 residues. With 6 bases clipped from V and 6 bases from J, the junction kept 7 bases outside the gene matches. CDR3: CASRTGQGVGQPQHF. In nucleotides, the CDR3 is TGTGCCAGCAGGACGGGACAGGGGGTAGGTCAGCCCCAGCATTTT.

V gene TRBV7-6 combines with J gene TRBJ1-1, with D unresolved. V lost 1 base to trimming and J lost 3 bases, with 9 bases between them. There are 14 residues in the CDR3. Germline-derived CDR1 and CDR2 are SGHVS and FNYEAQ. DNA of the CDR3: TGTGCCAGCAGCTTAGTACAGCTATACACTGAAGCTTTCTTT. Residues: CASSLVQLYTEAFF.

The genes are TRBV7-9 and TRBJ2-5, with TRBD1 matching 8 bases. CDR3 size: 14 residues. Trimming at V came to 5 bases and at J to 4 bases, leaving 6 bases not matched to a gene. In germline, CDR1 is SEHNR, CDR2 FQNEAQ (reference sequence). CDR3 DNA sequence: TGTGCCAGCAGCCCCTACGGGACAGGAGAGACCCAGTACTTC. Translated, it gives CASSPYGTGETQYF.

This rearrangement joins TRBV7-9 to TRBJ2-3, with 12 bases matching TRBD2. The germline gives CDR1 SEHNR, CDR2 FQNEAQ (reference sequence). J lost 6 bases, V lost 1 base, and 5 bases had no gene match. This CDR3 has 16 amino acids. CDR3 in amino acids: CASSLGLAGGVDTQYF. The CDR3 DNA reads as TGTGCCAGCAGCTTAGGCCTAGCGGGAGGGGTGGATACGCAGTATTTT.

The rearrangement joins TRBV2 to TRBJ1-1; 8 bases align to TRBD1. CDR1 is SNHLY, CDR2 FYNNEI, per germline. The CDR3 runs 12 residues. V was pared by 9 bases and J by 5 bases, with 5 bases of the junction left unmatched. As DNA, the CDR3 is TGTGCCAGTACCAGGGGGCATACTGAAGCTTTCTTT. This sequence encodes CASTRGHTEAFF.

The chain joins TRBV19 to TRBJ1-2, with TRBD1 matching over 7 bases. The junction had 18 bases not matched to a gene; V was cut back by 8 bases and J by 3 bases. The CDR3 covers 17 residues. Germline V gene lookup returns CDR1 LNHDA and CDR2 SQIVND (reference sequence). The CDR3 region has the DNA TGTGCCAGTCGTTCGAGGCGAAGGGGGCTCTCGGACTATGGCTACACCTTC. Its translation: CASRSRRRGLSDYGYTF.

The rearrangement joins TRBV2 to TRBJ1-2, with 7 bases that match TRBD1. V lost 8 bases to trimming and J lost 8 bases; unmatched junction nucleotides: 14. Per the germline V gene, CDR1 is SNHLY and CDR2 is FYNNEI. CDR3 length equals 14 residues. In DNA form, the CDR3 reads TGTGCCAGCCGCAGACAGGGCCTTAGCTGGGGCTACACCTTC. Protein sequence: CASRRQGLSWGYTF. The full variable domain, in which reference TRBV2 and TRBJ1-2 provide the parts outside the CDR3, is EPEVTQTPSHQVTQMGQEVILRCVPISNHLYFYWYRQILGQKVEFLVSFYNNEISEKSEIFDDQFSVERPDGSNFTLKIRSTKLEDSAMYFCASRRQGLSWGYTFGSGTRLTVV.

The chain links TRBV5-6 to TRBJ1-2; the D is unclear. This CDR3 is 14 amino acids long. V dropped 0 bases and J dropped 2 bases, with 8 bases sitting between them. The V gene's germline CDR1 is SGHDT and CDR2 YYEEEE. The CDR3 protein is CASSLGQVNYGYTF. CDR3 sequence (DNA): TGTGCCAGCAGCTTGGGGCAGGTCAACTATGGCTACACCTTC.

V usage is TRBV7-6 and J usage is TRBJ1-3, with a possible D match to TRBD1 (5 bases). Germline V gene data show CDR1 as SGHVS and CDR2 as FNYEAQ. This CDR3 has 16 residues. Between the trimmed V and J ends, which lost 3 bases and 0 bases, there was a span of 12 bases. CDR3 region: CASSFRQGGSGNTIYF. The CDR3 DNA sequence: TGTGCCAGCAGCTTTAGGCAGGGTGGCTCTGGAAACACCATATATTTT.

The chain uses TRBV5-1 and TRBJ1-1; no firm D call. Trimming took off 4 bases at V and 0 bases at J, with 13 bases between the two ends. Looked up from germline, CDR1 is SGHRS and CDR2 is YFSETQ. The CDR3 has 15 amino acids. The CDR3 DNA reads TGCGCCAGCAGCGCTTTGAGGGCCGTGAACACTGAAGCTTTCTTT. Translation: CASSALRAVNTEAFF.

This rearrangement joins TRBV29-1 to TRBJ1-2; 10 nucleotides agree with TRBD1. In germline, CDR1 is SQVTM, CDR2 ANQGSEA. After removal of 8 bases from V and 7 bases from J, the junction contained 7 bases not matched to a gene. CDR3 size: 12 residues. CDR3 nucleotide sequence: TGCAGCTCCGGACAGGGGGAGGGTGGCTACACCTTC. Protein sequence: CSSGQGEGGYTF.

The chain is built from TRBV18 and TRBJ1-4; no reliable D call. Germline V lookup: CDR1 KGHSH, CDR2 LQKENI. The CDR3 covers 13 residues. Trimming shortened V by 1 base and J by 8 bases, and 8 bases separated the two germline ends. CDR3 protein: CASSPQGEEKLFF. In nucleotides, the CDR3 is TGTGCCAGCTCACCACAGGGAGAGGAAAAACTGTTTTTT.

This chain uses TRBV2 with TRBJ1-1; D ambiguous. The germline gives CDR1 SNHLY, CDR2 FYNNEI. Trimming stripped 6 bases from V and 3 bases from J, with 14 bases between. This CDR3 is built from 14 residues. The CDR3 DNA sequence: TGTGCCAGCAGCCCGCGTCCGGACTACACTGAAGCTTTCTTT. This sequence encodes CASSPRPDYTEAFF.

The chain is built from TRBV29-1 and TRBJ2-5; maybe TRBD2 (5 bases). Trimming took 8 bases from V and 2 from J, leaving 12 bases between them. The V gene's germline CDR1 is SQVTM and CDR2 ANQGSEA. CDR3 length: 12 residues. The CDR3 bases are TGCAGCCTCGCGGGCAGTCAAGAGACCCAGTACTTC. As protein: CSLAGSQETQYF.

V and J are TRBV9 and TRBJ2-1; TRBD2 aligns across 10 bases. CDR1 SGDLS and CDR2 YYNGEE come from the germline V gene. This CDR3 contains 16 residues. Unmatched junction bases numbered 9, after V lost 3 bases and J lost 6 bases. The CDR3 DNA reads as TGTGCCAGCAGCGCTCCTCCGGGACTAGCGTTCAATGAGCAGTTCTTC. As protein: CASSAPPGLAFNEQFF. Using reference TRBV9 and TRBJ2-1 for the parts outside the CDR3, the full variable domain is DSGVTQTPKHLITATGQRVTLRCSPRSGDLSVYWYQQSLDQGLQFLIQYYNGEERAKGNILERFSAQQFPDLHSELNLSSLELGDSALYFCASSAPPGLAFNEQFFGPGTRLTVL.